The T cell receptor (beta chain) under discussion was sequenced for a study of regulatory T cells in long-lasting Graves disease. As to time point: persistent/refractory GD, antithyroid drugs over 5 years with positive TRAb. Isolated PBMC RNA provided the starting material for the TCR library. Graves' disease diagnosis used American Thyroid Association guidelines. This clonotype has ten or more counts. According to the study, TCR beta libraries were built with iRepertoire HTBI primers and CDR3-region Arm-PCR. From the multiplex PCR reads, TCRdb called clonotypes with MiXCR, one entry per CDR3 protein. The repertoire holds about 340,000 distinct CDR3 sequences, 20% seen once, with 25% to 35% in the top ten. The CDR3 is 14 residues long. V shed 1 base and J shed 2 bases, with 9 bases lying between them. Germline CDR1 SGHTA, CDR2 FQGNSA.

The receptor comes from a female donor with Graves disease. The chain has TRBV7-2 and TRBJ2-7; tentatively, D is TRBD2 (5 bases). The source material was peripheral blood mononuclear cells (PBMCs), sampled when the disease was refractory, from a patient treated with antithyroid drugs. The CDR3 is CASSLVSGTYEQYF. The CDR3 DNA sequence: TGTGCCAGCAGCTTAGTGTCCGGGACCTACGAGCAGTACTTC.